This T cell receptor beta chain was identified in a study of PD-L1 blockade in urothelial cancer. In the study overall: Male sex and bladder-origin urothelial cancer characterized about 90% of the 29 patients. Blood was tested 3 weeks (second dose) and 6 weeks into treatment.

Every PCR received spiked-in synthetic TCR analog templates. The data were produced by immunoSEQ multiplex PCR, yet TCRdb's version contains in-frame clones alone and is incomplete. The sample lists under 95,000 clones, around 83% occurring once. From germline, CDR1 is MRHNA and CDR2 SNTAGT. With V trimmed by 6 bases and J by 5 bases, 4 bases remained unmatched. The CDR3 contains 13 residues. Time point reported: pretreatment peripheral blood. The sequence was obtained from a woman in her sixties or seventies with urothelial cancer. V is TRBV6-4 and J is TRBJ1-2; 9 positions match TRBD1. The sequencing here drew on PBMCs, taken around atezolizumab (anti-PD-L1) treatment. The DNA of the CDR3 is TGTGCCAGCAGAGGGGACAGGGCTTATGGCTACACCTTC. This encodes CASRGDRAYGYTF.